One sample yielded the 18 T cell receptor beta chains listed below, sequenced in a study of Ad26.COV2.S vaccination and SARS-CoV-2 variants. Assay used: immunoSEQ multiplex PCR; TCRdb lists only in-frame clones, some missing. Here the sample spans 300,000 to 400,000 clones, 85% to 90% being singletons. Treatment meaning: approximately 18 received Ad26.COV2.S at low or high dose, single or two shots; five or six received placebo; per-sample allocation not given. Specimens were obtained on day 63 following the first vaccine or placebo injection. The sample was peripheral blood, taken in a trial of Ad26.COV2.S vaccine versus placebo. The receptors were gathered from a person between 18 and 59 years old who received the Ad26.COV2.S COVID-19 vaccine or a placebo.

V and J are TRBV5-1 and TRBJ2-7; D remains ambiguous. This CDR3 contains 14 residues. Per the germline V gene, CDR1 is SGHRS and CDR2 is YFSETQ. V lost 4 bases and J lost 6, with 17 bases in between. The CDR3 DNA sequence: TGCGCCAGCAGCCTCTCTGATCGGACGAGCGAGCAGTACTTC. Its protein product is CASSLSDRTSEQYF.

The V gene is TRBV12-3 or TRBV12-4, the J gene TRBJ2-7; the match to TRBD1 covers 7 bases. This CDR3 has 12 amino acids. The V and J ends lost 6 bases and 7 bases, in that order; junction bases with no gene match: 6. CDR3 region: CASSRRGTEQYF. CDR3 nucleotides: TGTGCCAGCAGCCGCAGGGGGACGGAGCAGTACTTC.

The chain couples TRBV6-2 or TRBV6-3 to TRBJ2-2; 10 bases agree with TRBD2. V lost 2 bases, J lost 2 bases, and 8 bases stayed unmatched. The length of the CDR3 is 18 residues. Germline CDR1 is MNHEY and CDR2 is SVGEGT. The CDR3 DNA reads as TGTGCCAGCAGTTACCCACCGCGGACTAGCGGCAACACCGGGGAGCTGTTTTTT. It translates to CASSYPPRTSGNTGELFF.

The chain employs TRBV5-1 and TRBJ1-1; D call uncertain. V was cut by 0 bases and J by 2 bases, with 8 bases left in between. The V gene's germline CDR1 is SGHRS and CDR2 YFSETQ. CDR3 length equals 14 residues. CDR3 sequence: CASSLDRHNTEAFF. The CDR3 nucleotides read TGCGCCAGCAGCTTGGACAGACATAACACTGAAGCTTTCTTT.

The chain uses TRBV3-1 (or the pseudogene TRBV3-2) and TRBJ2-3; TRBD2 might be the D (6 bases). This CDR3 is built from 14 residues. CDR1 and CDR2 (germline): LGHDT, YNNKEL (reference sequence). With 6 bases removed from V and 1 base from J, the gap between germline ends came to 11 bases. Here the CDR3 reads CASSQDYGTDTQYF. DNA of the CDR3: TGTGCCAGCAGTCAGGACTATGGCACAGATACGCAGTATTTT.

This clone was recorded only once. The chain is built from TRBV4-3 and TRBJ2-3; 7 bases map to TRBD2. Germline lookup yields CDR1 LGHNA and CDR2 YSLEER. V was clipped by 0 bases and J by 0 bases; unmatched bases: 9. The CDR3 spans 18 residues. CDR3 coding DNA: TGCGCCAGCAGCCAAGATTTCATCCCAGCGGGGAGCACAGATACGCAGTATTTT. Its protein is CASSQDFIPAGSTDTQYF.

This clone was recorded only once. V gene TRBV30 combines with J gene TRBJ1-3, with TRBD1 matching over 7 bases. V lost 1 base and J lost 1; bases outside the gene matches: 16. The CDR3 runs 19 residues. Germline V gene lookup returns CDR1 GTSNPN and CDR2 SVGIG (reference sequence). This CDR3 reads CAWSAPPGQQLPSGNTIYF. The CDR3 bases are TGTGCCTGGAGTGCCCCTCCGGGACAGCAACTCCCTTCTGGAAACACCATATATTTT. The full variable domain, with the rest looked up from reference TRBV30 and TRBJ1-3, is SQTIHQWPATLVQPVGSPLSLECTVEGTSNPNLYWYRQAAGRGLQLLFYSVGIGQISSEVPQNLSASRPQDRQFILSSKKLLLSDSGFYLCAWSAPPGQQLPSGNTIYFGEGSWLTVV.

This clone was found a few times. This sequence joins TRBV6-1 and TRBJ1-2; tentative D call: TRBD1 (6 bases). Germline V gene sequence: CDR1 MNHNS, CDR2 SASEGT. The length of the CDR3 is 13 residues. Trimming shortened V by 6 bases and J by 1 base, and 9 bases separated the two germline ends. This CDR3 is CASSQDSNYGYTF. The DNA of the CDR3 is TGTGCCAGCAGCCAGGACAGTAACTATGGCTACACCTTC.

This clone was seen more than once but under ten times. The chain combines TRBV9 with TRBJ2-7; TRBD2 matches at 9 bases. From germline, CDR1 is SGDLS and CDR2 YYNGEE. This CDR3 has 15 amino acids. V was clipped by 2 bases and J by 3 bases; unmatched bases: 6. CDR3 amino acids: CASSVGIAGVYEQYF. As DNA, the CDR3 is TGTGCCAGCAGCGTGGGAATAGCGGGGGTCTACGAGCAGTACTTC.

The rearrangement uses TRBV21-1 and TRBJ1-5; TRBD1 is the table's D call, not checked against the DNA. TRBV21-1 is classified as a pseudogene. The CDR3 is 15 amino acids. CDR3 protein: CASSTPGDRDQPQHF. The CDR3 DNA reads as TGTGCCAGCAGCACCCCGGGGGACAGGGATCAGCCCCAGCATTTT.

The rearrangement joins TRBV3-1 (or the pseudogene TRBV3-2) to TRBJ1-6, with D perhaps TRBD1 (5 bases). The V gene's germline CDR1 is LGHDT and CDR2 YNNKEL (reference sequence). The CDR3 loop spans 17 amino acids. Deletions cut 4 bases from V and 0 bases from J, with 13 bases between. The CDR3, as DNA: TGTGCCAGCAGCCCCGGGACGGCGAGCTCCTATAATTCACCCCTCCACTTT. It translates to CASSPGTASSYNSPLHF.

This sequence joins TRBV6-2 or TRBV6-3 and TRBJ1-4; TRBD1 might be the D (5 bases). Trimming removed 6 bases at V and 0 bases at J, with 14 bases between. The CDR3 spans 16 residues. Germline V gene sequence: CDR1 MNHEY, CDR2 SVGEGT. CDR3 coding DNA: TGTGCCAGCAGCACCCCGGGACTTACAACTAATGAAAAACTGTTTTTT. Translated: CASSTPGLTTNEKLFF.

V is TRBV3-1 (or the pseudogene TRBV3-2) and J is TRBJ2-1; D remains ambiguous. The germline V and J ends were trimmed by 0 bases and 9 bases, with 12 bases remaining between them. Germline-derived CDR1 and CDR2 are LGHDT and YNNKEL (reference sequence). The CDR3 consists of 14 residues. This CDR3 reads CASSQDRRDFEQFF. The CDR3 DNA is TGTGCCAGCAGCCAAGATCGGCGAGACTTTGAGCAGTTCTTC.

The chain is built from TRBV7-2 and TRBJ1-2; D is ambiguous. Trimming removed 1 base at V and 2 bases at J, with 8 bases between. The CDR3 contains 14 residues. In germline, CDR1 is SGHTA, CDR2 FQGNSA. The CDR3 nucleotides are TGTGCCAGCAGCTTAGACCAGGCGAACTATGGCTACACCTTC. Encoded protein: CASSLDQANYGYTF.

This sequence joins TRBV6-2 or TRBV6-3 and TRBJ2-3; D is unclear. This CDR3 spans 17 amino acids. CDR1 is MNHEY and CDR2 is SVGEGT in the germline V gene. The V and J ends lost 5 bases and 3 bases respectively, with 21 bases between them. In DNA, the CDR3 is TGTGCCAGCAGTCCCTGGGCAACGGGCGTGCATACAGATACGCAGTATTTT. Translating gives CASSPWATGVHTDTQYF.

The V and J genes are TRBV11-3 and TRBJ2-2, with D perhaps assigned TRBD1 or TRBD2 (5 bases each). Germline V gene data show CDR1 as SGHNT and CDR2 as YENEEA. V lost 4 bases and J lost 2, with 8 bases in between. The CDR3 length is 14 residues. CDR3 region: CASSSGRNTGELFF. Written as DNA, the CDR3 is TGTGCCAGCAGCTCGGGACGCAACACCGGGGAGCTGTTTTTT. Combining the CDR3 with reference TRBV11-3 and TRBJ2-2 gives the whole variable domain EAGVVQSPRYKIIEKKQPVAFWCNPISGHNTLYWYLQNLGQGPELLIRYENEEAVDDSQLPKDRFSAERLKGVDSTLKIQPAELGDSAVYLCASSSGRNTGELFFGEGSRLTVL.

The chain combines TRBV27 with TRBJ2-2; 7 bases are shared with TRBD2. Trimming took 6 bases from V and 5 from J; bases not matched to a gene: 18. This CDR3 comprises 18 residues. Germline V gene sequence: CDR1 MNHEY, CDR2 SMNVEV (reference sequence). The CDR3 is CASSRTSLGGGSTGELFF. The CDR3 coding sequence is TGTGCCAGCAGCCGTACCTCCCTGGGGGGGGGTTCAACCGGGGAGCTGTTTTTT.

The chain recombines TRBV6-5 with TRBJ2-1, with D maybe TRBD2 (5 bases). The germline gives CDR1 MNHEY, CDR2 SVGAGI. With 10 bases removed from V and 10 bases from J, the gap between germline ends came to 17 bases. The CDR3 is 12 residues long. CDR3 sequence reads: CATQRPGGEQFF. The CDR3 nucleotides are TGTGCCACCCAACGGCCCGGCGGGGAGCAGTTCTTC.